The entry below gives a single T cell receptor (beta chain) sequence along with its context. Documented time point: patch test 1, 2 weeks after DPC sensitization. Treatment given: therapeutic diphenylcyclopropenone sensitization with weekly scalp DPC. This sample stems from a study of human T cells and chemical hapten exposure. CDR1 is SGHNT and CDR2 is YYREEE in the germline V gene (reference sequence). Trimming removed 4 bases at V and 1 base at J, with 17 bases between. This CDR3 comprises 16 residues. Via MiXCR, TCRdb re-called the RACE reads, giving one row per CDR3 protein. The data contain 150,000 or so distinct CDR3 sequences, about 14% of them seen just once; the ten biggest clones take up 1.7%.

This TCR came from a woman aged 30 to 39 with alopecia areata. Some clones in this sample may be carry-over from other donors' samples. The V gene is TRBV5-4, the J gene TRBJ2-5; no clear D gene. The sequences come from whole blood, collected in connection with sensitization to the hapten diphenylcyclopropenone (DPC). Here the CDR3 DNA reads TGTGCCAGCAGCCCCCACCGTAGGAGTATCCAAGAGACCCAGTACTTC. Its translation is CASSPHRRSIQETQYF.